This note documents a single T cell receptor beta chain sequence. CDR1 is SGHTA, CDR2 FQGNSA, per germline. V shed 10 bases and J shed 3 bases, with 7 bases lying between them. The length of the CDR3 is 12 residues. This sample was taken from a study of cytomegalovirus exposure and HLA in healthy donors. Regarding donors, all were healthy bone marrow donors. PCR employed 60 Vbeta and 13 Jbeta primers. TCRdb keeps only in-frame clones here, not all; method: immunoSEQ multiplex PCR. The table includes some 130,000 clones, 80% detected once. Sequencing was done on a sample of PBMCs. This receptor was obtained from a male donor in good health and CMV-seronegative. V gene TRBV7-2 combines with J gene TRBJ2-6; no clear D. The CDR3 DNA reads TGTGCCATCACTGGTGGGGCCAACGTCCTGACTTTC. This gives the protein CAITGGANVLTF.